These T cell receptor beta chains were read from a single sample in a study of cytomegalovirus exposure and HLA in healthy donors. Sequencing was performed with immunoSEQ multiplex PCR; in TCRdb, only in-frame clones are kept and a portion is missing. The profile shows 150,000 or so clones, under 70% of them singletons. Sequences were obtained from PBMCs. These receptors originate from a man aged 25 to 45 in good health and CMV-seropositive. Each CDR3 is given with its conserved first and last residue. D genes are given only for firm matches. Clone size appears in some rows only: once, few, many, or a class for an expanded clone.

clone_size	v_call	d_call	j_call	cdr3_nt	cdr3_aa
.	TRBV27	TRBD1	TRBJ2-7	TGTGCCAGCAGTCAATCGGGACAGGGCTCCTACGAGCAGTACTTC	CASSQSGQGSYEQYF
.	TRBV6-7	.	TRBJ1-6	TGTGCCACCCCCCGAGTGCATCACCCCTACTCCTATAATTCACCCCTCCACTTT	CATPRVHHPYSYNSPLHF
.	TRBV10-3	.	TRBJ2-3	TGTGCCGTCGAGAACACAGATACGCAGTATTTT	CAVENTDTQYF
.	TRBV10-1	.	TRBJ2-1	TGCGCCAGCAGTGAGTGGGGCCCGGTACGGGAGCAGTTCTTC	CASSEWGPVREQFF
.	TRBV12-5	TRBD1	TRBJ1-5	TGTGCTAGTGGTTTGGGCGGGACAGGGGGTCAGCCCCAGCATTTT	CASGLGGTGGQPQHF
few	TRBV30	TRBD2	TRBJ2-7	TGTGCCTGGGCCCAGGGACTAGCGGGAACTTGGGAGCAGTACTTC	CAWAQGLAGTWEQYF
.	TRBV27	.	TRBJ2-7	TGTGCCAGCAGTCGGCAGGTCTCCTACGAGCAGTACTTC	CASSRQVSYEQYF
.	TRBV9	TRBD2	TRBJ2-1	TGTGCCAGCAGCGTAAGGTATAGCGGGGCATACAATGAGCAGTTCTTC	CASSVRYSGAYNEQFF
.	TRBV6-5	.	TRBJ2-6	TGTGCCAGCAGTTACTCCCAAGGGGCTGGGGCCAACGTCCTGACTTTC	CASSYSQGAGANVLTF
.	TRBV29-1	.	TRBJ1-3	TGCAGCGTTGAAGTGCGGGGGGTAGTGGACACCATATATTTT	CSVEVRGVVDTIYF
.	TRBV15	.	TRBJ2-1	TGTGCCACCAGCAGAGAGGGACTGAACAATGAGCAGTTCTTC	CATSREGLNNEQFF
.	TRBV4-1	.	TRBJ2-5	TGCGCCAGCAGCCACGTTATCAGGGTGGAAGAGACCCAGTACTTC	CASSHVIRVEETQYF
.	TRBV27	TRBD1	TRBJ1-2	TGTGCCAGCAGATCGACAGGGGAGGCCTATGGCTACACCTTC	CASRSTGEAYGYTF
many	TRBV5-1	TRBD1	TRBJ1-1	TGCGCCAGCAGCAAGACAGGGGGCGGCACTGAAGCTTTCTTT	CASSKTGGGTEAFF
few	TRBV5-1	.	TRBJ2-1	TGCGCCAGCAGCCCCGACGTGGGGGCCGCCAATGAGCAGTTCTTC	CASSPDVGAANEQFF
.	TRBV11-2	.	TRBJ1-2	TGTGCCAGCAGCTTTCAAGACACTAACTATGGCTACACCTTC	CASSFQDTNYGYTF
.	TRBV9	TRBD1	TRBJ1-1	TGTGCCAGCAGCATCTTGGGACAGGGCGTTACTGAAGCTTTCTTT	CASSILGQGVTEAFF
few	TRBV7-8	.	TRBJ1-2	TGTGCCAGCAGCTTAGGTTTGGAGGCAACCTACACCTTC	CASSLGLEATYTF
.	TRBV2	TRBD1	TRBJ1-3	TGTGCCAGCAGCCAACAGACAGGGTCGTTTTTGGGAAACACCATATATTTT	CASSQQTGSFLGNTIYF
once	TRBV5-1	TRBD1	TRBJ2-3	TGCGCCAGCAGCTTTGGGACAGGGACCACAGATACGCAGTATTTT	CASSFGTGTTDTQYF
.	TRBV6-6	.	TRBJ2-7	TGTGCCAGCAGTTACCGACAGGAGATATACGAGCAGTACTTC	CASSYRQEIYEQYF
few	TRBV5-1	TRBD1	TRBJ2-7	TGCGCCAGCAGCCAGGGGGCTCGCGACGAGCAGTACTTC	CASSQGARDEQYF
.	TRBV27	.	TRBJ1-3	TGTGCCAGCAGTTTATCCGGGGTTACTGGAAACACCATATATTTT	CASSLSGVTGNTIYF
few	TRBV6-1	.	TRBJ2-7	TGTGCCAGCAGTTTACGATTTGAGGACGAGCAGTACTTC	CASSLRFEDEQYF
.	TRBV5-1	TRBD1	TRBJ2-7	TGCGCCAGCAGGCCCAAGAGTGGGACAGGGAATTCCTACGAGCAGTACTTC	CASRPKSGTGNSYEQYF
.	TRBV7-9	TRBD2	TRBJ2-4	TGTGCCAGCAGCTCGACTAGCGGGAGAGAGTTGAACATTCAGTACTTC	CASSSTSGRELNIQYF
.	TRBV30	TRBD2	TRBJ2-5	TGTGCCTGGAGGCCTAGCGGGCAAGAGACCCAGTACTTC	CAWRPSGQETQYF
.	TRBV19	TRBD2	TRBJ2-3	TGTGCCAGTAGGCCTAGCGGGAGGGATACGCAGTATTTT	CASRPSGRDTQYF
.	TRBV5-1	TRBD2	TRBJ2-5	TGCGCCAGCAGATCTGGACTAGCGGGATTTCGGGAGCAGTACTTC	CASRSGLAGFREQYF
.	TRBV25-1	TRBD1	TRBJ1-4	TGTGCCAGCTCACCGGGACAGGGTCGAGAAAAGCTGTTTTTT	CASSPGQGREKLFF